The 10 T cell receptor beta chains given below trace back to one sample, sequenced in a study of CD8+CD57+ T cells in acquired aplastic anemia. It was genomic DNA that served as the template for profiling TCR beta VDJ and CDR3. TCRdb used MiXCR to reprocess the reads, holding one entry per CDR3 protein. This sample yields about 81,000 distinct CDR3 sequences, of which approximately 46% are seen a single time; roughly 70% belongs to the top ten. Source material: sorted CD4+, CD8+, or CD8+CD57+ T cells (not recorded which) from PBMCs. Receptors were obtained from a human donor in good health, serving as a control.

This clonotype was observed once. V usage is TRBV27 and J usage is TRBJ2-5; D tentatively reads TRBD1 or TRBD2 (6 bases each). The CDR3 spans 17 residues. Germline V gene lookup returns CDR1 MNHEY and CDR2 SMNVEV (reference sequence). Between the trimmed V and J ends, which lost 5 bases and 5 bases, there was a span of 24 bases. The CDR3 nucleotides read TGTGCCAGCAGTAGGGGGGAATATGGGCCTAGCCGGGAGACCCAGTACTTC. It encodes CASSRGEYGPSRETQYF.

This clonotype was observed many times. This chain joins TRBV7-2 and TRBJ1-3, with 10 bases aligning to TRBD1. The CDR3 spans 15 residues. V lost 4 bases to trimming and J lost 4 bases; unmatched junction nucleotides: 4. The germline V gene encodes CDR1 SGHTA and CDR2 FQGNSA. The chain's CDR3 is CASSSDRGRGNTIYF. The DNA for the CDR3 is TGTGCCAGCAGCTCCGACAGGGGGCGAGGAAACACCATATATTTT.

This chain connects TRBV9 to TRBJ1-2; no clear D gene. Trimming removed 4 bases at V and 7 bases at J, with 5 bases between. This CDR3 region has 10 residues. Germline values: CDR1 SGDLS, CDR2 YYNGEE. DNA for the CDR3: TGTGCCAGCAGCCGGGCTGGCTACACCTTC. Its protein is CASSRAGYTF.

This clonotype was detected only a few times. The chain links TRBV25-1 to TRBJ2-7; 10 bases align to TRBD2. V lost 8 bases and J lost 2; bases outside the gene matches: 0. Germline V gene data show CDR1 as MGHDK and CDR2 as SYGVNS. The CDR3 is 12 amino acids. The CDR3 DNA reads TGTGCCAGCGGGACTAGCGCCTACGAGCAGTACTTC. Amino acid sequence: CASGTSAYEQYF.

The J gene is TRBJ1-2, the V gene TRBV15; no definite D call. Trimming stripped 0 bases from V and 7 bases from J, with 15 bases between. The CDR3 runs to 15 residues. In germline, CDR1 is LNHNV, CDR2 YYDKDF (reference sequence). For the CDR3, the DNA is TGTGCCACCAGCAGAGATCCTGGGGTCGGGGTTGGCTACACCTTC. It specifies CATSRDPGVGVGYTF.

This clonotype was found a few times. This CDR3 is CASSDSASGNTDTQYF. The CDR3 nucleotides read TGTGCCAGCAGTGACTCCGCTAGCGGAAACACAGATACGCAGTATTTT. This rearrangement joins TRBV6-4 to TRBJ2-3, with TRBD2 matching 7 bases. This CDR3 is built from 16 residues. Germline CDR1 reads MRHNA; CDR2 reads SNTAGT. V gave up 0 bases and J gave up 2 bases; unmatched junction bases: 5.

The genes are TRBV25-1 and TRBJ1-2; no clear D. Germline CDR1 is MGHDK and CDR2 is SYGVNS. The CDR3 length is 14 residues. V was pared by 1 base and J by 3 bases, with 9 bases between. The CDR3 DNA reads TGTGCCAGCAGTGAATTCGGCAGAGACTATGGCTACACCTTC. Translation: CASSEFGRDYGYTF.

The chain carries TRBV2 and TRBJ1-1; D is uncertain. The CDR3 is 14 residues long. V was pared by 9 bases and J by 2 bases, with 16 bases between. CDR1 and CDR2 from the germline V gene are SNHLY and FYNNEI. The CDR3 sequence is CARTLDRINTEAFF. The CDR3 DNA reads as TGTGCCAGAACTTTGGACCGAATTAACACTGAAGCTTTCTTT.

The chain couples TRBV7-7 to TRBJ2-3, with D tentatively TRBD1 (6 bases). This CDR3 is 14 amino acids long. The germline V gene encodes CDR1 SSHAT and CDR2 FNYEAQ (reference sequence). Trimming took off 1 base at V and 3 bases at J, with 8 bases between the two ends. The CDR3 DNA follows: TGTGCCAGCAGCTTAGGGCAGGGGACAGATACGCAGTATTTT. This codes for CASSLGQGTDTQYF.

This clonotype has ten or more counts. The chain uses TRBV20-1 and TRBJ1-2; maybe TRBD1 (5 bases). The germline V gene has CDR1 DFQATT and CDR2 SNEGSKA (reference sequence). V was pared by 1 base and J by 0 bases, with 21 bases between. The CDR3 length is 18 residues. CDR3 residues: CSARGHPLQGPTNYGYTF. DNA for the CDR3: TGCAGTGCTAGAGGACACCCCCTCCAGGGACCTACTAACTATGGCTACACCTTC.